This entry features one T cell receptor (beta chain) sequence. The data belong to a study of T cell changes during pregnancy in multiple sclerosis. The CDR3 is 13 amino acids. Deletions cut 2 bases from V and 7 bases from J, with 11 bases between. Germline loops: CDR1 MNHEY, CDR2 SVGAGI. The repertoire was sequenced with immunoSEQ multiplex PCR; TCRdb's copy has only in-frame clones and lacks some. Counted here are around 42,000 clones, over 70% occurring once; the ten biggest clones make up approximately 5.1%. The sequencing here drew on peripheral blood, taken in the first trimester of pregnancy. The TCR originated in a female donor in good health, enrolled as a control in a pregnancy study. V usage is TRBV6-5 and J usage is TRBJ1-2; a weak D match, TRBD1 (5 bases). CDR3 region: CASSYRGGIGYTF. DNA of the CDR3: TGTGCCAGCAGTTACCGCGGGGGGATTGGCTACACCTTC.